These 10 T cell receptor beta chains were sequenced from one sample in a study of PD-L1 blockade in urothelial cancer (dated by TCRdb to about 2017). The library was made by the immunoSEQ multiplex PCR assay. Imported from immuneACCESS, the table was reduced by TCRdb to in-frame sequences with V and J called. These copies leave out some clones; in studies compared against another copy, an unresolved V gene accounts for under half, and the cause of the remainder is not known. This sample comprises just over 14,000 clones, 85% to 90% of them detected only once. About 15% of the sample goes to the ten largest clones. Sequenced here: PBMCs, sampled around atezolizumab (anti-PD-L1) treatment. These receptors were collected from a man between 65 and 79 years old with urothelial cancer.

This clone was recorded only once. The chain has TRBV4-1 and TRBJ2-3; tentatively, D is TRBD1 (5 bases). The V and J ends lost 4 bases and 2 bases respectively, with 16 bases between them. The CDR3 has 16 residues. Germline V gives CDR1 MGHRA, CDR2 YSYEKL. CDR3 sequence: CASSPQGGLDTDTQYF. CDR3 DNA sequence: TGCGCCAGCAGCCCCCAGGGTGGGCTCGACACAGATACGCAGTATTTT.

DNA for the CDR3: TGTGCCAGCAGGCAAACAACAGGCACAACTAATGAAAAACTGTTTTTT. Translation: CASRQTTGTTNEKLFF. J is TRBJ1-4 and V is TRBV28; D may be TRBD1 (5 bases). Per germline, CDR1 MDHEN and CDR2 SYDVKM. CDR3 size: 16 residues. Trimming left V 6 bases short and J 0 bases short, with 14 bases between.

The CDR3 coding sequence is TGCGCCAGCAGCTTGGGCAGGGTATCTGAAAAACTGTTTTTT. This codes for CASSLGRVSEKLFF. The chain recombines TRBV5-1 with TRBJ1-4, with TRBD1 as a possible D gene (5 bases). The V gene lost 0 bases and the J gene lost 7 bases, with 10 bases spanning the gap. Germline V lookup: CDR1 SGHRS, CDR2 YFSETQ. There are 14 residues in the CDR3. Variable domain in full (rest from reference TRBV5-1 and TRBJ1-4): KAGVTQTPRYLIKTRGQQVTLSCSPISGHRSVSWYQQTPGQGLQFLFEYFSETQRNKGNFPGRFSGRQFSNSRSEMNVSTLELGDSALYLCASSLGRVSEKLFFGSGTQLSVL.

The V gene is TRBV6-1, the J gene TRBJ2-5; TRBD2 might be the D (6 bases). V was shortened by 4 bases and J by 0 bases, with 9 bases between the two germline ends. CDR3 size: 14 residues. Germline lookup yields CDR1 MNHNS and CDR2 SASEGT. The CDR3 sequence is CASSGLAYQETQYF. The CDR3 DNA reads TGTGCCAGCAGTGGCCTAGCGTACCAAGAGACCCAGTACTTC.

The chain has TRBV7-6 and TRBJ1-1, with 9 bases aligning to TRBD1. The J segment lost 6 bases and the V segment lost 5 bases, leaving 4 bases of the junction unmatched. Germline-derived CDR1 and CDR2 are SGHVS and FNYEAQ. The CDR3 sequence is 13 residues long. This CDR3 reads CASSPGTGPEAFF. CDR3 DNA sequence: TGTGCCAGCAGCCCTGGGACAGGGCCTGAAGCTTTCTTT.

CDR3 sequence: CASSYLGLAGGETQYF. CDR3 sequence (DNA): TGTGCCAGCAGTTACTTGGGACTAGCGGGGGGTGAGACCCAGTACTTC. The chain has TRBV6-5 and TRBJ2-5; TRBD2 matches 15 bases. Germline values: CDR1 MNHEY, CDR2 SVGAGI. This CDR3 has 16 amino acids. Germline trimming cut 1 base from V and 5 bases from J; bases unmatched to any gene: 2.

The V call is TRBV18, the J call TRBJ2-4; D call uncertain. Trimming removed 2 bases at V and 0 bases at J, with 8 bases between. The CDR3 covers 15 residues. CDR1 is KGHSH and CDR2 is LQKENI in the germline V gene. The CDR3 reads CASSPTLLAKNIQYF. CDR3 DNA sequence: TGTGCCAGCTCACCAACTCTACTAGCCAAAAACATTCAGTACTTC.

This chain links TRBV5-4 with TRBJ2-1, with 11 bases aligning to TRBD2. CDR1 is SGHNT and CDR2 is YYREEE in the germline V gene (reference sequence). Germline trimming cut 4 bases from V and 0 bases from J; bases unmatched to any gene: 15. The CDR3 is 20 amino acids. The CDR3 sequence: CASSPGWASGGTSSYNEQFF. The DNA for the CDR3 is TGTGCCAGCAGCCCCGGGTGGGCTAGCGGGGGGACCAGCTCCTACAATGAGCAGTTCTTC.

The V gene is TRBV5-1, the J gene TRBJ1-1; a weak D match, TRBD1 (6 bases). V dropped 1 base and J dropped 1 base, with 11 bases sitting between them. The CDR3 consists of 15 residues. Germline lookup yields CDR1 SGHRS and CDR2 YFSETQ. This CDR3 reads CASSLKGTSNTEAFF. As DNA, the CDR3 is TGCGCCAGCAGCTTGAAGGGGACATCGAACACTGAAGCTTTCTTT.

The chain has TRBV23-1 and TRBJ2-1; 10 bases are a match to TRBD2. TRBV23-1 belongs to the ORF category, with a function that is uncertain. Unmatched junction bases numbered 9, after V lost 10 bases and J lost 9 bases. This CDR3 has 13 amino acids. CDR3 nucleotide sequence: TGCGCCATAGAGGGAGCGGGGGGGCGTGAGCAGTTCTTC. The encoded protein is CAIEGAGGREQFF.